Below are 27 T cell receptor beta chains sequenced from a single sample in a study of blood T cell repertoires in COVID-19. The table came from immunoSEQ multiplex PCR; TCRdb's copy has only in-frame clones and leaves some out. The repertoire includes 95,000 or so clones, under 85% of them detected once, and approximately 22% sits in the top ten. The sample taken for sequencing was peripheral blood. These receptors all come from a human donor in a cohort sampled during active COVID-19.

This rearrangement joins TRBV20-1 to TRBJ2-5; D is undetermined. Trimming took off 3 bases at V and 2 bases at J, with 16 bases between the two ends. Germline V lookup: CDR1 DFQATT, CDR2 SNEGSKA (reference sequence). The CDR3 contains 15 residues. CDR3 protein: CSASGVEGEQETQYF. CDR3 sequence (DNA): TGCAGTGCTAGTGGCGTTGAAGGAGAACAAGAGACCCAGTACTTC.

The chain is built from TRBV7-2 and TRBJ1-2; 9 bases are shared with TRBD1. V lost 5 bases and J lost 8; bases outside the gene matches: 12. The CDR3 totals 15 residues. The germline V gene has CDR1 SGHTA and CDR2 FQGNSA. DNA of the CDR3: TGTGCCAGCAGCAAGTCACAGGGGGCAGCGGGCGGCTACACCTTC. This codes for CASSKSQGAAGGYTF.

The chain links TRBV7-9 to TRBJ2-7; D is perhaps TRBD1 (6 bases). There are 11 residues in the CDR3. Germline values: CDR1 SEHNR, CDR2 FQNEAQ (reference sequence). Trimming pared 4 bases from V and 8 bases from J, leaving 9 bases between. CDR3 DNA sequence: TGTGCCAGCAGCTCCACAGGGCAGCAGTACTTC. Residues: CASSSTGQQYF.

This chain joins TRBV6-5 and TRBJ1-2; D is possibly TRBD1 (5 bases). V lost 8 bases, J lost 4 bases, and 17 bases lay in between. The CDR3 runs to 14 residues. The germline gives CDR1 MNHEY, CDR2 SVGAGI. The CDR3 loop reads CASRDPGEVYGYTF. The CDR3 bases are TGTGCCAGCCGGGACCCGGGAGAGGTCTATGGCTACACCTTC.

The V and J genes are TRBV7-2 and TRBJ2-2, with 11 bases matching TRBD2. There are 15 residues in the CDR3. Losses at the gene ends were 3 bases for V and 4 bases for J; bases not matched to a gene: 1. Germline V gives CDR1 SGHTA, CDR2 FQGNSA. The CDR3 loop reads CASSLGTSGTGELFF. The CDR3 nucleotides are TGTGCCAGCAGCTTGGGGACTAGCGGCACCGGGGAGCTGTTTTTT.

This clone has more than one count but fewer than ten. In nucleotides, the CDR3 is TGCGCCAGCAGTCAACCCCGAAAAGCATCGGGGGACAATCAGCCCCAGCATTTT. It codes for CASSQPRKASGDNQPQHF. J is TRBJ1-5 and V is TRBV23-1; D may be TRBD1 (5 bases). TRBV23-1 qualifies as an ORF whose function is uncertain. Trimming left V 2 bases short and J 3 bases short, with 20 bases between. CDR3 length: 18 amino acids.

The rearrangement links TRBV6-6 to TRBJ2-2; TRBD2 agrees at 9 bases. The J segment lost 7 bases and the V segment lost 6 bases, leaving 9 bases of the junction unmatched. Germline CDR1 and CDR2: MNHNY and SVGAGI (reference sequence). This CDR3 is built from 15 residues. The CDR3 nucleotides read TGTGCCAGCAGCTGGCGGGGGGGCCGAGACGGGGAGCTGTTTTTT. Protein: CASSWRGGRDGELFF.

The chain is built from TRBV3-1 (or the pseudogene TRBV3-2) and TRBJ1-1; D possibly corresponds to TRBD1 (6 bases). The CDR3 is 14 amino acids. The V gene lost 1 base and the J gene lost 1 base, with 7 bases spanning the gap. Germline V gives CDR1 LGHDT, CDR2 YNNKEL (reference sequence). CDR3 sequence: CASSQGGPNTEAFF. CDR3 in DNA: TGTGCCAGCAGCCAAGGGGGGCCGAACACTGAAGCTTTCTTT.

The gene calls are TRBV6-6 and TRBJ2-3, with 12 bases matching TRBD2. Germline CDR1 is MNHNY and CDR2 is SVGAGI (reference sequence). The CDR3 consists of 18 residues. Unmatched junction bases numbered 11, after V lost 5 bases and J lost 2 bases. The CDR3 DNA is TGTGCCAGCAGTCAGGGGCTACTAGCGGGGGGATTCACAGATACGCAGTATTTT. Its protein is CASSQGLLAGGFTDTQYF.

The V call is TRBV20-1, the J call TRBJ1-3; D remains unclear. The V end lost 0 bases, the J end lost 9 bases, and 6 bases lay between the germline ends. The germline V gene has CDR1 DFQATT and CDR2 SNEGSKA (reference sequence). This CDR3 spans 11 amino acids. CDR3 protein: CSARDPGTIYF. The CDR3 nucleotides are TGCAGTGCTAGAGATCCCGGCACCATATATTTT.

The chain has TRBV24-1 and TRBJ2-3; a weak D match, TRBD1 (7 bases). V was cut by 3 bases and J by 1 base, with 13 bases left in between. CDR1 is KGHDR, CDR2 SFDVKD, per germline. This CDR3 is 16 amino acids long. CDR3 protein: CATSDRGGGGTDTQYF. CDR3 DNA: TGTGCCACCAGTGATCGAGGGGGCGGGGGCACAGATACGCAGTATTTT.

The chain carries TRBV6-2 or TRBV6-3 and TRBJ1-1; 7 bases fit TRBD1. After removal of 2 bases from V and 0 bases from J, the junction contained 3 bases not matched to a gene. Looked up from germline, CDR1 is MNHEY and CDR2 is SVGEGT. The CDR3 has 15 amino acids. The CDR3 region is CASSYGGQLNTEAFF. The CDR3 region has the DNA TGTGCCAGCAGTTACGGGGGACAGTTGAACACTGAAGCTTTCTTT.

The V gene is TRBV6-6, the J gene TRBJ1-3; D may be TRBD1 (5 bases). The CDR3 is 12 residues long. With 8 bases removed from V and 3 bases from J, the gap between germline ends came to 8 bases. CDR1 is MNHNY, CDR2 SVGAGI, per germline (reference sequence). The CDR3 is CASQGGGNTIYF. Written as DNA, the CDR3 is TGTGCCAGCCAGGGCGGTGGAAACACCATATATTTT.

Regarding this clone: The junction and the germline gene differ at one end; a read error may be behind it. This chain links TRBV6-5 with TRBJ1-2; 9 bases line up with TRBD1. The CDR3 has 12 residues. Per germline, CDR1 MNHEY and CDR2 SVGAGI. The CDR3 loop is CASRGTGFIVAF. Written as DNA, the CDR3 is TGTGCCAGCAGGGGGACAGGGTTTATTGTCGCCTTC.

This clone was found once. This chain connects TRBV6-5 to TRBJ1-5, with 7 bases fitting TRBD1. The junction had 4 bases not matched to a gene; V was cut back by 8 bases and J by 3 bases. Germline CDR1 is MNHEY and CDR2 is SVGAGI. This CDR3 comprises 13 residues. CDR3 protein: CASGQVDNQPQHF. The CDR3 coding sequence is TGTGCCAGCGGACAGGTAGACAATCAGCCCCAGCATTTT.

The chain combines TRBV5-1 with TRBJ2-1, with unresolved D. CDR3 length: 15 residues. The germline gives CDR1 SGHRS, CDR2 YFSETQ. Trimming left V 0 bases short and J 6 bases short, with 13 bases between. Here the CDR3 reads CASSLDSGFLNEQFF. The DNA for the CDR3 is TGCGCCAGCAGCTTGGATTCAGGATTTCTCAATGAGCAGTTCTTC.

The chain carries TRBV7-9 and TRBJ1-5; D is perhaps TRBD1 (5 bases). Trimming cost V 5 bases and J 2 bases, with 16 bases left between them. The CDR3 loop spans 16 amino acids. Germline V CDR1 and CDR2: SEHNR, FQNEAQ (reference sequence). This CDR3 reads CASSLREGRGNQPQHF. The CDR3 DNA reads TGTGCCAGCAGCCTCAGGGAGGGTAGAGGCAATCAGCCCCAGCATTTT.

The CDR3 spells CASSPGGNTEAFF. CDR3 nucleotide sequence: TGTGCCAGCTCACCCGGAGGGAACACTGAAGCTTTCTTT. The gene calls are TRBV18 and TRBJ1-1; D is undetermined. Germline V gene sequence: CDR1 KGHSH, CDR2 LQKENI. Trimming left V 3 bases short and J 1 base short, with 6 bases between. The CDR3 contains 13 residues.

The chain employs TRBV7-8 and TRBJ2-5, with TRBD2 matching over 8 bases. Looked up from germline, CDR1 is SGHVS and CDR2 is FQNEAQ. V was pared by 5 bases and J by 7 bases, with 6 bases of the junction left unmatched. This CDR3 comprises 13 residues. The CDR3 reads CASSGTSLATQYF. CDR3 DNA: TGTGCCAGCAGCGGGACTAGTCTTGCGACCCAGTACTTC.

This clone was seen a few times. The rearrangement joins TRBV11-2 to TRBJ2-7, with D maybe TRBD2 (6 bases). Trimming took 5 bases from V and 3 from J, leaving 17 bases between them. From germline, CDR1 is SGHAT and CDR2 FQNNGV. The CDR3 runs to 15 residues. CDR3 nucleotide sequence: TGTGCCAGCAGCCTCGCTGAGGCGGGACGCTACGAGCAGTACTTC. This codes for CASSLAEAGRYEQYF.

The chain employs TRBV11-2 and TRBJ2-7; 7 bases line up with TRBD2. The CDR3 covers 16 residues. The trim removed 4 bases at V and 1 base at J, leaving 10 bases unmatched. The germline CDR1 and CDR2 sequences are SGHAT and FQNNGV. This CDR3 reads CASSSPWGGSSYEQYF. The CDR3 DNA is TGTGCCAGCAGCTCACCTTGGGGGGGAAGTTCCTACGAGCAGTACTTC.

The V and J genes are TRBV29-1 and TRBJ1-2; D gene ambiguous. The CDR3 is 16 amino acids. CDR1 SQVTM and CDR2 ANQGSEA come from the germline V gene. V gave up 1 base and J gave up 5 bases, with 20 bases separating them. The CDR3 nucleotides read TGCAGCGTTGAAGGGAAAGGAAGGGAGGGCCGTTATGGCTACACCTTC. Amino acid sequence: CSVEGKGREGRYGYTF.

The V and J genes are TRBV27 and TRBJ2-7, with D unresolved. V was trimmed by 6 bases and J by 6 bases, leaving 12 bases between them. The CDR3 extends over 12 amino acids. Germline assignment: CDR1 MNHEY and CDR2 SMNVEV (reference sequence). The CDR3 loop reads CASSEFGREQYF. The CDR3, as DNA: TGTGCCAGCAGCGAATTTGGGCGCGAGCAGTACTTC.

This rearrangement joins TRBV5-4 to TRBJ2-7; TRBD1 is a possible D gene (6 bases). The CDR3 totals 13 residues. Germline CDR1 is SGHNT and CDR2 is YYREEE (reference sequence). Deletions cut 2 bases from V and 4 bases from J, with 10 bases between. The CDR3 region is CASSFKQGYEQYF. The CDR3 DNA reads TGTGCCAGCAGCTTCAAACAGGGTTACGAGCAGTACTTC.

The rearrangement uses TRBV6-5 and TRBJ1-2; D is uncertain. Germline CDR1 and CDR2: MNHEY and SVGAGI. The CDR3 is made up of 15 amino acids. The V gene lost 6 bases and the J gene lost 4 bases, with 18 bases spanning the gap. CDR3 sequence: CASRLEAAGVYGYTF. In DNA, the CDR3 is TGTGCCAGCAGACTCGAAGCCGCAGGTGTCTATGGCTACACCTTC.

The chain recombines TRBV5-1 with TRBJ1-2; the D gene is possibly TRBD1 (6 bases). Trimming pared 2 bases from V and 8 bases from J, leaving 13 bases between. The CDR3 length is 13 residues. CDR1 and CDR2 (germline): SGHRS, YFSETQ. The CDR3: CASSFGSGEGYTF. CDR3 sequence (DNA): TGCGCCAGCAGCTTCGGATCAGGGGAGGGCTACACCTTC.

This chain uses TRBV19 with TRBJ2-2, with 7 bases fitting TRBD2. CDR3 length: 15 amino acids. The J segment lost 5 bases and the V segment lost 4 bases, leaving 7 bases of the junction unmatched. CDR1 LNHDA and CDR2 SQIVND come from the germline V gene (reference sequence). The CDR3 here is CASSTGEGSTGELFF. In DNA form, the CDR3 reads TGTGCCAGTAGTACGGGGGAGGGAAGTACCGGGGAGCTGTTTTTT.